The present entry profiles one T cell receptor (beta chain) with its context. The sample is drawn from a study of blood T cell repertoires in COVID-19. Study-wide context: Samples of COVID-19 (acute and convalescent) were obtained from the United States, Italy and Spain. PBMCs, B-cell-depleted T cells, or T cells provided the cDNA or gDNA that made up the material.

Original methodology: Quantification of nucleated cells was approximated via reference gene primer amplification. The assay was immunoSEQ multiplex PCR, and TCRdb's table has in-frame clones only and misses some. The V and J calls and clone size come from that table; D and trimming were worked out from the DNA. The repertoire holds roughly 250,000 clones, 80% to 90% seen once, with 0.98% in the top ten. Deletions cut 3 bases from V and 5 bases from J, with 15 bases between. The CDR3 loop spans 15 amino acids. Germline V CDR1 and CDR2: MDHEN, SYDVKM. The sequencing input was peripheral blood. The receptor's source is a man between 40 and 49 years old with acute or convalescent COVID-19. The rearrangement links TRBV28 to TRBJ2-3; D perhaps matches TRBD2 (7 bases). As DNA, the CDR3 is TGTGCCAGCAGTTTTGAAGGGGGGGATGGAGATACGCAGTATTTT. It encodes CASSFEGGDGDTQYF.